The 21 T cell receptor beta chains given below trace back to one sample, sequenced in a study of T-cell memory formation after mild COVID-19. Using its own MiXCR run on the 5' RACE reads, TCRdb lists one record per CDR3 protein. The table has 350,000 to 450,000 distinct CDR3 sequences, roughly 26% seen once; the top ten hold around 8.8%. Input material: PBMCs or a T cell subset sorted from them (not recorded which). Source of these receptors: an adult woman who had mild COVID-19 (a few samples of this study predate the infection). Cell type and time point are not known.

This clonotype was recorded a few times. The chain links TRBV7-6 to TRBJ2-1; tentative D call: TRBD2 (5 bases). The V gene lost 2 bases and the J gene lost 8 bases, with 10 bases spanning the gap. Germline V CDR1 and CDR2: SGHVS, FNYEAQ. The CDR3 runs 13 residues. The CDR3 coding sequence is TGTGCCAGCAGCTTACGACTAACGGATGAGCAGTTCTTC. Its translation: CASSLRLTDEQFF.

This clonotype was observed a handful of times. The CDR3 DNA reads as TGTGCCAGCAGCTTAGGGGGGACGGATTCAACTAATGAAAAACTGTTTTTT. Its protein is CASSLGGTDSTNEKLFF. J is TRBJ1-4 and V is TRBV7-6; maybe TRBD1 (5 bases). The V gene lost 1 base and the J gene lost 0 bases, with 12 bases spanning the gap. The CDR3 consists of 17 residues. CDR1 and CDR2 (germline): SGHVS, FNYEAQ.

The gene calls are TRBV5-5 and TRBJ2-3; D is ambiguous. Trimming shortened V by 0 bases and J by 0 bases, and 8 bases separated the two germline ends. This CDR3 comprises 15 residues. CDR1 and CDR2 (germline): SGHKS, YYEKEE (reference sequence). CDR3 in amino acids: CASSLDRQSTDTQYF. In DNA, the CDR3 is TGTGCCAGCAGCTTGGACAGACAAAGCACAGATACGCAGTATTTT.

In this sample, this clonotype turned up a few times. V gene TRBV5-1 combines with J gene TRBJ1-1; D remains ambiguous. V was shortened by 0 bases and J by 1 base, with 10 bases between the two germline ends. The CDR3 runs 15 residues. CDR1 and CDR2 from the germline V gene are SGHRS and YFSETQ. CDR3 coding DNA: TGCGCCAGCAGCTTGGTTGCAGGCACGAACACTGAAGCTTTCTTT. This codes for CASSLVAGTNTEAFF.

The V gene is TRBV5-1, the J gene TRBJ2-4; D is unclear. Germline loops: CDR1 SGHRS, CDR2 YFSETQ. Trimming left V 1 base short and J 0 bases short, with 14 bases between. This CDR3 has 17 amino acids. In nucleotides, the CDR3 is TGCGCCAGCAGCTTGTCGACGGACCCCTTAGCCAAAAACATTCAGTACTTC. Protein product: CASSLSTDPLAKNIQYF.

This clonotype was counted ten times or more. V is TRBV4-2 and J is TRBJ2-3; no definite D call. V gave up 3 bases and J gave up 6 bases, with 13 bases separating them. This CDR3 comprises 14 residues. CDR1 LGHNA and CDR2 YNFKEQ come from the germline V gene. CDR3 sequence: CASSQDDGRDTQYF. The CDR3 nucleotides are TGTGCCAGCAGCCAGGATGACGGCCGCGATACGCAGTATTTT.

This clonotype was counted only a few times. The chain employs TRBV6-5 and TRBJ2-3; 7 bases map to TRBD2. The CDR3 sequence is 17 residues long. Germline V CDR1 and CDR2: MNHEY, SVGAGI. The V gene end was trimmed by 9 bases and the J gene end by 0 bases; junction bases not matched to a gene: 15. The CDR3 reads CASRVGLAVTSTDTQYF. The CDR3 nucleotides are TGTGCCAGTCGCGTGGGGCTAGCGGTGACTAGCACAGATACGCAGTATTTT.

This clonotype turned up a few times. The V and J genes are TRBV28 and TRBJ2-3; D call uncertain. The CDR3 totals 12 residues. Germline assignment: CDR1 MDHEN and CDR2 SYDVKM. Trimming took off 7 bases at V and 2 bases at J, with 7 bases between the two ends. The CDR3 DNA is TGTGCCAGCACCGGAATCACAGATACGCAGTATTTT. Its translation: CASTGITDTQYF.

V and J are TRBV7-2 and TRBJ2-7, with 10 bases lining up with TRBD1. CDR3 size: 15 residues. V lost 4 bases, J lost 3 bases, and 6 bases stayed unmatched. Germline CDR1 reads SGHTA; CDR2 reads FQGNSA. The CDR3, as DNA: TGTGCCAGCAGCTCCGGGACAGGGGCCAGCTACGAGCAGTACTTC. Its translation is CASSSGTGASYEQYF.

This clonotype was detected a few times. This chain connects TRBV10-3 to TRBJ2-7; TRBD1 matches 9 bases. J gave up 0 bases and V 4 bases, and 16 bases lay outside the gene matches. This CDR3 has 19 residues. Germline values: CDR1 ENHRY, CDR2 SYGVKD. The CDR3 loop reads CAISGTSLGGTGISYEQYF. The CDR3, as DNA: TGTGCCATCAGTGGAACCTCCTTAGGGGGGACAGGGATCTCCTACGAGCAGTACTTC.

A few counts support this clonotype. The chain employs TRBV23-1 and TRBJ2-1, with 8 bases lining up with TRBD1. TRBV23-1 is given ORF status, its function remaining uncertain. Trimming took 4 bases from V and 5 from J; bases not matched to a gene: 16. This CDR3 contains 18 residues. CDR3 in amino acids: CASSPGRDRGGPNNEQFF. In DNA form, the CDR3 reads TGCGCCAGCAGTCCTGGCCGAGACAGGGGAGGCCCGAACAATGAGCAGTTCTTC.

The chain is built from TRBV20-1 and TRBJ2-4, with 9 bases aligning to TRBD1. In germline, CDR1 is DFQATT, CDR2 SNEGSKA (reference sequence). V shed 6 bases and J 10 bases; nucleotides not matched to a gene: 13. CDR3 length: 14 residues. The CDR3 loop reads CSALGQGQRGIQYF. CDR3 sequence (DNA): TGCAGTGCATTGGGACAGGGACAGCGTGGGATTCAGTACTTC.

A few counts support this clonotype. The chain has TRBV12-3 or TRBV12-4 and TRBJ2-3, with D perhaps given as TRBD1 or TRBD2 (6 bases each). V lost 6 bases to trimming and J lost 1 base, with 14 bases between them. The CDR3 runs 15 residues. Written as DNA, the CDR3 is TGTGCCAGCAGGAATTGGGGGGCCCGCACAGATACGCAGTATTTT. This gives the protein CASRNWGARTDTQYF.

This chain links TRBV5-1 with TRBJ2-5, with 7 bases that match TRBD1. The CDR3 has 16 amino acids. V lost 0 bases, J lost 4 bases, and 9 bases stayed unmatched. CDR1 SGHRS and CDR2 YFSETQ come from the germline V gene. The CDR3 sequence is CASSLGDRATGETQYF. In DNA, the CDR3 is TGCGCCAGCAGCTTGGGGGACAGAGCCACCGGAGAGACCCAGTACTTC.

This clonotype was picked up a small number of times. The CDR3, as DNA: TGTGCCAGCAGTGAAGGGCCAGGGGTGCGTGGAAACACCATATATTTT. Translating gives CASSEGPGVRGNTIYF. The J gene is TRBJ1-3, the V gene TRBV2; D possibly corresponds to TRBD1 (6 bases). V was trimmed by 1 base and J by 3 bases, leaving 13 bases between them. CDR1 and CDR2 from the germline V gene are SNHLY and FYNNEI. This CDR3 is 16 amino acids long.

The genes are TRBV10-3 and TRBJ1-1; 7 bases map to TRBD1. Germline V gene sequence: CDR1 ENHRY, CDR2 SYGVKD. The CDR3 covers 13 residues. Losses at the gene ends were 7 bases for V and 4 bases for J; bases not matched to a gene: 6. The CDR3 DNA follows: TGTGCCATCAAGACAGGGCGTGGCACTGAAGCTTTCTTT. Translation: CAIKTGRGTEAFF.

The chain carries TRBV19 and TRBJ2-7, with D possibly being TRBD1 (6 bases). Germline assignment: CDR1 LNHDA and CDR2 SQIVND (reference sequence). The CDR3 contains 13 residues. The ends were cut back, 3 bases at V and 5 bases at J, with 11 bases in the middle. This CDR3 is CASSIAQGNEQYF. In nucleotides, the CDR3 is TGTGCCAGTAGTATTGCCCAGGGGAACGAGCAGTACTTC.

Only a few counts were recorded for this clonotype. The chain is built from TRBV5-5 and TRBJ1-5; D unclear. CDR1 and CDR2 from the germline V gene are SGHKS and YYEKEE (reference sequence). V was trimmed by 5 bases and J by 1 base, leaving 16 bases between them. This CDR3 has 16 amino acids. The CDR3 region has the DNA TGTGCCAGCAGTCTGGTCGCAGGCGCCAGCAATCAGCCCCAGCATTTT. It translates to CASSLVAGASNQPQHF.

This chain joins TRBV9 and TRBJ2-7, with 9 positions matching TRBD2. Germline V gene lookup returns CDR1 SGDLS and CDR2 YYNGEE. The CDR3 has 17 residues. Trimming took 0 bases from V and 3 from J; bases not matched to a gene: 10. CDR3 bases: TGTGCCAGCAGCGTAGGTTCTGCGGGAGGGGATCTCTACGAGCAGTACTTC. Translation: CASSVGSAGGDLYEQYF.

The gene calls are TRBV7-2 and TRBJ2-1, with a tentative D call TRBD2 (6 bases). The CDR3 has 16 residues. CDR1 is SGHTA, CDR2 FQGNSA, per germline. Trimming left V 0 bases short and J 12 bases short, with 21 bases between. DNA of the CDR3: TGTGCCAGCAGCTTAGCGGGGAAGGTTAGGGCCGGGGGGCAGTTCTTC. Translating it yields CASSLAGKVRAGGQFF.

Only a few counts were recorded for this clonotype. The CDR3 nucleotides are TGTGCCAGCAGCTTAGCCACCGCCACCGGGGAGCTGTTTTTT. It yields the protein CASSLATATGELFF. The V call is TRBV7-2, the J call TRBJ2-2; D gene unclear. CDR3 length: 14 amino acids. CDR1 and CDR2 (germline): SGHTA, FQGNSA. Trimming removed 0 bases at V and 4 bases at J, with 6 bases between.